The following is a T cell receptor (beta chain) sequence with its context. This sample is drawn from a study of blood T cell repertoires in COVID-19. Study in general: Acute-phase and convalescent COVID-19 samples originated in the United States, Italy and Spain. The cDNA or gDNA used as material had been derived from T cells, B-cell-depleted T cells, or PBMCs.

Seattle cases were enrolled at active infection and followed longitudinally. This CDR3 has 15 residues. The germline gives CDR1 SGHDT, CDR2 YYEEEE. V was pared by 7 bases and J by 2 bases, with 17 bases between. How the authors handled the data: The assay estimated nucleated cells by amplifying reference gene primers. The data were produced by immunoSEQ multiplex PCR, yet TCRdb's version contains in-frame clones alone and is incomplete. V and J calls and clone size are those listed in that table; D and trimming were worked out from the DNA. The data show about 54,000 clones, roughly 86% seen once. The rearrangement links TRBV5-6 to TRBJ2-3; possibly TRBD2 for D (5 bases). Material for sequencing was peripheral blood. This clonotype was sampled from a man aged 35 to 55 with COVID-19, enrolled during active disease. CDR3 sequence: CASGEGGGNTDTQYF. CDR3 coding DNA: TGTGCCAGCGGCGAAGGAGGTGGGAACACAGATACGCAGTATTTT.